This T cell receptor beta chain was sequenced in a study of OX40 agonist ivuxolimab in advanced cancers. Study as a whole: At 0.01 to 10 mg/kg, ivuxolimab was administered intravenously to patients every 2 weeks.

In germline, CDR1 is KGHSH, CDR2 LQKENI. Trimming stripped 3 bases from V and 5 bases from J, with 16 bases between. The CDR3 sequence is 16 residues long. Only in-frame clones appear in the TCRdb table, and some are missing; sequencing was by immunoSEQ multiplex PCR. The profile shows about 60,000 clones, over 90% of them singletons. This clonotype was sampled from an adult with an advanced solid tumor such as melanoma, head and neck, liver or kidney cancer. This rearrangement joins TRBV18 to TRBJ2-2; D may match TRBD1 or TRBD2 (6 bases each). Source: CD4+ or CD8+ T cells sorted from blood, taken in a trial of the OX40 agonist ivuxolimab. The CDR3, as DNA: TGTGCCAGCTCACCGCCCTCGGGGGCAGGGACCGGGGAGCTGTTTTTT. Amino acids: CASSPPSGAGTGELFF.